The clone carrying this T cell receptor (beta chain) was picked up one time. Its specificity is unknown. J lost 3 bases, V lost 3 bases, and 2 bases had no gene match. The CDR3 runs to 16 residues. CDR1 SGDLS and CDR2 YYNGEE come from the germline V gene. The data derive from a study of cytomegalovirus exposure and HLA in healthy donors. Regarding the study as a whole: One variant, a missense change in DCLRE1C, was linked in a later analysis to TCR beta V- and J-gene trimming. A later look showed TCR association rates differing by HLA locus, highest for DRB1 and lowest for HLA-C.

With 60 Vbeta and 13 Jbeta primers, the PCR was carried out. Sequencing used immunoSEQ multiplex PCR; TCRdb keeps in-frame clones, though not all of them. The top ten hold more than 3% of the sample, which has about 120,000 clones, 72% seen once. Sequencing was carried out using PBMCs. The chain has TRBV9 and TRBJ1-6; 11 nucleotides match TRBD1. The clonotype was recovered from a young man in good health and CMV-seronegative. The CDR3 region has the DNA TGTGCCAGCAGCGCCGGGACAGGGGGCTATAATTCACCCCTCCACTTT. This encodes CASSAGTGGYNSPLHF.